Below are 2 T cell receptor beta chains sequenced from a single sample in a study of blood T cell repertoires in COVID-19. Sequencing used immunoSEQ multiplex PCR; TCRdb keeps in-frame clones, though not all of them. The sample records around 45,000 clones, 65% to 85% being singletons. Sequenced sample: peripheral blood. All receptors come from a woman older than 75 with acute or convalescent COVID-19.

V usage is TRBV9 and J usage is TRBJ1-1, with 8 nucleotides matching TRBD1. Trimming removed 3 bases from V and 5 bases from J; junction bases left unmatched: 9. Germline V gene lookup returns CDR1 SGDLS and CDR2 YYNGEE. The CDR3 spans 15 residues. The CDR3 region is CASSAGDRRGTEAFF. The CDR3, as DNA: TGTGCCAGCAGCGCCGGGGACAGGCGGGGGACTGAAGCTTTCTTT.

V gene TRBV11-2 combines with J gene TRBJ1-3, with D maybe TRBD1 (5 bases). With 7 bases removed from V and 3 bases from J, the gap between germline ends came to 7 bases. The germline gives CDR1 SGHAT, CDR2 FQNNGV. The CDR3 is made up of 12 amino acids. CDR3 coding DNA: TGTGCCAGCAAGGGGTATGGAAACACCATATATTTT. It is translated as CASKGYGNTIYF.